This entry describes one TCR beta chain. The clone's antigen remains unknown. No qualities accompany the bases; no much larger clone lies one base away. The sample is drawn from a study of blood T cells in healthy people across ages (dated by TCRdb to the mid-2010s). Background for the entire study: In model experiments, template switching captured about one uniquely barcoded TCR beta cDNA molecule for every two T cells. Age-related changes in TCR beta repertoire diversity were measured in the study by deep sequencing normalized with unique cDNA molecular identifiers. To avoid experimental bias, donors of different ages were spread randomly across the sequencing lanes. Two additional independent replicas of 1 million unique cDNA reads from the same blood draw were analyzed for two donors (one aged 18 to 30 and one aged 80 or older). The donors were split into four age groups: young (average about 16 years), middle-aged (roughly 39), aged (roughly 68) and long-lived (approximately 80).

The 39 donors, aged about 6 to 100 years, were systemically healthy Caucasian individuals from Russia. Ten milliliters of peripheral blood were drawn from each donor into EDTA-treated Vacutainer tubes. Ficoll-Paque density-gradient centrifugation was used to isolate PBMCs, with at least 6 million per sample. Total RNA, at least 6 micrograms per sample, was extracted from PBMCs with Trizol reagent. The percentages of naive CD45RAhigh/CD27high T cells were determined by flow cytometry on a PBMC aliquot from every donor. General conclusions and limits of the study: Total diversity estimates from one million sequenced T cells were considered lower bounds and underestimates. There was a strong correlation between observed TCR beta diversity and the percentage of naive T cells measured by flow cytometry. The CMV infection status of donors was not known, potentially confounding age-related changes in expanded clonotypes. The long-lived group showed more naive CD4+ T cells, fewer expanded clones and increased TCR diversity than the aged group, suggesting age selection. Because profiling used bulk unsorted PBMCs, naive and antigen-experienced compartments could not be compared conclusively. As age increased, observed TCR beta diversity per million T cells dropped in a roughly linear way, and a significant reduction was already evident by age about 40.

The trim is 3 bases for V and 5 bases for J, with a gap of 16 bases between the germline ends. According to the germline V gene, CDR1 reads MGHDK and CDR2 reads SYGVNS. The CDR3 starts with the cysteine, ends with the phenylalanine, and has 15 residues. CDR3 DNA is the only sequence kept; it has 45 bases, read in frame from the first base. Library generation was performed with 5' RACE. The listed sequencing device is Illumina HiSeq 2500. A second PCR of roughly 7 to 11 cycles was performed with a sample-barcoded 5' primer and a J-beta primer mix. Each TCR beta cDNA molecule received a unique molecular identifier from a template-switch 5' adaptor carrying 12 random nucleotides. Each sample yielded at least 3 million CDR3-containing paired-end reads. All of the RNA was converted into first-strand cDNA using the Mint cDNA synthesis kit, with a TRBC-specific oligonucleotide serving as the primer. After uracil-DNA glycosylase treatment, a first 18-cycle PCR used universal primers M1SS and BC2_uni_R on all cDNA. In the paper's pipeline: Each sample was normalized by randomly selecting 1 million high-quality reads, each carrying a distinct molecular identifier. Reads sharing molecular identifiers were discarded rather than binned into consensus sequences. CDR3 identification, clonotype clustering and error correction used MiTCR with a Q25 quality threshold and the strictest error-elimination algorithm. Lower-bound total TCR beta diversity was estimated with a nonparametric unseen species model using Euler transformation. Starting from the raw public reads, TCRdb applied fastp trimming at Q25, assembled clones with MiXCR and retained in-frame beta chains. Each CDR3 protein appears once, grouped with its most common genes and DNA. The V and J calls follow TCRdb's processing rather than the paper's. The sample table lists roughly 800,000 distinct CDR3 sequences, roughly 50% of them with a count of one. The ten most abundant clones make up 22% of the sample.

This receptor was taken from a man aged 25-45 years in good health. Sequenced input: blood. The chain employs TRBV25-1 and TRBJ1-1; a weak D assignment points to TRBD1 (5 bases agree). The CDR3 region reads CASSDPGHDGTEAFF. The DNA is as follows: TGTGCCAGCAGTGATCCGGGGCACGATGGGACTGAAGCTTTCTTT.